This TCR beta chain is drawn from a study of shared clonotypes between healthy human individuals. Clones were read by immunoSEQ multiplex PCR, and TCRdb kept only the in-frame ones, dropping some. This table has just under 95,000 clones, approximately 63% appearing once. This CDR3 has 18 amino acids. Germline-derived CDR1 and CDR2 are LGHNA and YSLEER. Trimming took 2 bases from V and 5 from J; bases not matched to a gene: 16. What was sequenced was memory CD8+ T cells sorted from blood. Sample subset: CD45RO+ cells pooled with CCR7-negative TemRA cells. The J gene is TRBJ2-5, the V gene TRBV4-3, with TRBD1 matching over 8 bases. This receptor was identified in a man in his thirties or forties in good health. In DNA form, the CDR3 reads TGCGCCAGCAGCCAACGGGCCCTGGTGGGGACAGGCGGGGAGACCCAGTACTTC. It codes for CASSQRALVGTGGETQYF.